These 5 T cell receptor beta chains were all obtained from the same sample, sequenced in a study of blood T cell repertoires in COVID-19. Profiling relied on immunoSEQ multiplex PCR, and the TCRdb table lists in-frame clones only, not all of them. The sample yields around 200,000 clones, about nine tenths seen once. Sequencing was carried out using peripheral blood. These receptors were taken from a man aged 18 to 30 with active or convalescent COVID-19.

V usage is TRBV19 and J usage is TRBJ1-6, with D tentatively TRBD1 (5 bases). Germline values: CDR1 LNHDA, CDR2 SQIVND (reference sequence). The CDR3 covers 15 residues. V lost 0 bases to trimming and J lost 8 bases, with 11 bases between them. CDR3 amino acids: CASSIEGGLYSPLHF. The DNA of the CDR3 is TGTGCCAGTAGTATAGAGGGGGGATTGTATTCACCCCTCCACTTT.

CDR3 nucleotide sequence: TGTGCCAGCGGAAACATTATTAGGACAGGGGGCTACGAGCAGTACTTC. Protein: CASGNIIRTGGYEQYF. The chain uses TRBV27 and TRBJ2-7; TRBD1 matches 10 bases. The CDR3 totals 16 residues. Germline CDR1 and CDR2: MNHEY and SMNVEV (reference sequence). V was pared by 8 bases and J by 3 bases, with 13 bases of the junction left unmatched.

This chain uses TRBV5-4 with TRBJ1-1; 11 bases map to TRBD1. Germline V gives CDR1 SGHNT, CDR2 YYREEE (reference sequence). The CDR3 runs 15 residues. The V segment lost 4 bases and the J segment 3 bases; nucleotides outside the gene matches: 5. The CDR3 sequence: CASSRDRGEHTEAFF. Written as DNA, the CDR3 is TGTGCCAGCAGCCGGGACAGGGGGGAGCACACTGAAGCTTTCTTT.

In this sample, this clone turned up once. CDR3 protein: CSVEAPRLRNGYTF. CDR3 nucleotides: TGCAGCGTTGAAGCCCCTCGATTGAGGAATGGCTACACCTTC. This chain uses TRBV29-1 with TRBJ1-2; D gene uncertain. The length of the CDR3 is 14 residues. Germline V gene lookup returns CDR1 SQVTM and CDR2 ANQGSEA. The V gene lost 1 base and the J gene lost 6 bases, with 15 bases spanning the gap.

This clone has just a few counts. This chain's CDR3 is CASSEAQGSEQYF. DNA of the CDR3: TGTGCCAGCAGTGAAGCCCAGGGGTCCGAGCAGTACTTC. The V gene is TRBV2, the J gene TRBJ2-7, with D perhaps TRBD1 (6 bases). The CDR3 covers 13 residues. V lost 0 bases, J lost 6 bases, and 9 bases lay in between. Per germline, CDR1 SNHLY and CDR2 FYNNEI. The full variable domain, its missing parts supplied by reference TRBV2 and TRBJ2-7, is EPEVTQTPSHQVTQMGQEVILRCVPISNHLYFYWYRQILGQKVEFLVSFYNNEISEKSEIFDDQFSVERPDGSNFTLKIRSTKLEDSAMYFCASSEAQGSEQYFGPGTRLTVT.